Following are 14 T cell receptor beta chains from one sample sequenced in a study of T cell repertoires in cytomegalovirus infection. TCRdb used MiXCR to reprocess the reads, holding one entry per CDR3 protein. Of more than 350,000 distinct CDR3 sequences listed, under 40% are singletons. Sequencing input: PBMCs. The receptors derive from a human donor in good health (CMV status not recorded). Some clones in this sample may be carry-over from other donors' samples.

The CDR3 DNA sequence: TGCGCCAGCAGCTGGGGGGGTACGGGTCAGCCCCAGCATTTT. Translating gives CASSWGGTGQPQHF. The gene calls are TRBV5-1 and TRBJ1-5; tentatively, D is TRBD1 (5 bases). The CDR3 has 14 amino acids. CDR1 is SGHRS, CDR2 YFSETQ, per germline. V was clipped by 3 bases and J by 6 bases, with 13 bases between them.

The chain carries TRBV11-2 and TRBJ1-5; 9 bases line up with TRBD1. The V and J ends lost 5 bases and 6 bases, in that order; junction bases with no gene match: 8. This CDR3 is built from 15 residues. CDR1 SGHAT and CDR2 FQNNGV come from the germline V gene. The CDR3 protein is CASSPGQGVSQPQHF. CDR3 coding DNA: TGTGCCAGCAGCCCGGGACAGGGTGTGAGTCAGCCCCAGCATTTT.

This rearrangement joins TRBV5-1 to TRBJ1-3, with D possibly being TRBD1 (5 bases). V was cut by 4 bases and J by 0 bases, with 17 bases left in between. The CDR3 contains 17 residues. CDR1 is SGHRS, CDR2 YFSETQ, per germline. CDR3 DNA: TGCGCCAGCAGCACCTCCGGGACCTGGGGCTCTGGAAACACCATATATTTT. It codes for CASSTSGTWGSGNTIYF.

This clonotype was counted many times. CDR3 sequence reads: CASSQQTGGNQPQHF. The CDR3 DNA follows: TGTGCCAGCAGCCAACAGACAGGGGGCAATCAGCCCCAGCATTTT. The V call is TRBV7-2, the J call TRBJ1-5; 8 bases map to TRBD1. J lost 2 bases, V lost 5 bases, and 5 bases had no gene match. The CDR3 is 15 amino acids. Germline CDR1 and CDR2: SGHTA and FQGNSA.

In this sample, this clonotype turned up once. The gene calls are TRBV18 and TRBJ1-1; 10 bases match TRBD1. Germline CDR1 KGHSH, CDR2 LQKENI. V shed 5 bases, J shed 3 bases, and the junction held 12 bases outside the gene matches. The CDR3 is made up of 17 amino acids. CDR3 nucleotide sequence: TGTGCCAGCTCATCCCCGGGACAGGGGACTGTTTACACTGAAGCTTTCTTT. Protein: CASSSPGQGTVYTEAFF. The whole variable domain, filled in from reference TRBV18 and TRBJ1-1, reads NAGVMQNPRHLVRRRGQEARLRCSPMKGHSHVYWYRQLPEEGLKFMVYLQKENIIDESGMPKERFSAEFPKEGPSILRIQQVVRGDSAAYFCASSSPGQGTVYTEAFFGQGTRLTVV.

About this clonotype: One end of the junction fails to match germline, which may point to a read error. This chain joins TRBV6-6 and TRBJ2-5, with 11 bases that match TRBD1. CDR3 length equals 15 residues. Germline CDR1 reads MNHNY; CDR2 reads SVGAGI (reference sequence). The CDR3 sequence is CASCYGQGAHETQYF. CDR3 DNA sequence: TGTGCCAGCTGTTACGGACAGGGGGCTCATGAGACCCAGTACTTC.

The chain uses TRBV19 and TRBJ2-1; D gene uncertain. The V end lost 5 bases, the J end lost 5 bases, and 7 bases lay between the germline ends. Per germline, CDR1 LNHDA and CDR2 SQIVND (reference sequence). The CDR3 runs 12 residues. The CDR3 spells CASSPPNNEQFF. CDR3 nucleotide sequence: TGTGCCAGTAGTCCCCCGAACAATGAGCAGTTCTTC.

This clonotype has at least ten counts. The chain has TRBV12-3 or TRBV12-4 and TRBJ1-5; D is unclear. V was cut by 4 bases and J by 7 bases, with 14 bases left in between. The CDR3 loop spans 14 amino acids. The CDR3, as DNA: TGTGCCAGCAGTTCTAGCTCGTGGAAACAGCCCCAGCATTTT. It codes for CASSSSSWKQPQHF.

CDR3 nucleotides: TGTGCCAGCAGCTCGACAGGGGCCCTCACTGAAGCTTTCTTT. Translating gives CASSSTGALTEAFF. This sequence joins TRBV6-5 and TRBJ1-1; 8 nucleotides agree with TRBD1. Germline V gives CDR1 MNHEY, CDR2 SVGAGI. This CDR3 comprises 14 residues. Germline trimming cut 6 bases from V and 4 bases from J; bases unmatched to any gene: 7.

This clonotype was counted between two and nine times. The V gene is TRBV7-9, the J gene TRBJ2-1, with D hard to call. Per germline, CDR1 SEHNR and CDR2 FQNEAQ (reference sequence). The CDR3 totals 13 residues. Trimming shortened V by 5 bases and J by 5 bases, and 10 bases separated the two germline ends. This CDR3 is CASSPGGHNEQFF. DNA for the CDR3: TGTGCCAGCAGCCCCGGCGGTCACAATGAGCAGTTCTTC.

This chain connects TRBV6-1 to TRBJ1-6, with D unresolved. Germline assignment: CDR1 MNHNS and CDR2 SASEGT. Trimming removed 4 bases at V and 7 bases at J, with 5 bases between. This CDR3 region has 12 residues. DNA for the CDR3: TGTGCCAGCAGTGGTGGGAATTCACCCCTCCACTTT. This encodes CASSGGNSPLHF.

Many counts were recorded for this clonotype. DNA for the CDR3: TGTGCCAGCAGCCCGGGGGGGTGGGACGAGCAGTACTTC. It yields the protein CASSPGGWDEQYF. V is TRBV7-8 and J is TRBJ2-7, with 8 bases aligning to TRBD2. CDR1 and CDR2 from the germline V gene are SGHVS and FQNEAQ. Unmatched junction bases numbered 5, after V lost 5 bases and J lost 5 bases. CDR3 length equals 13 residues.

The chain is built from TRBV4-1 and TRBJ2-1; 8 bases match TRBD2. Germline V gives CDR1 MGHRA, CDR2 YSYEKL. There are 17 residues in the CDR3. V trimming: 4 bases; J trimming: 7 bases; junction bases outside the gene matches: 15. DNA of the CDR3: TGCGCCAGCAGCCCGGCCATACCCGGGGGGGGCATGAATGAGCAGTTCTTC. The encoded protein is CASSPAIPGGGMNEQFF.

This clonotype was picked up a small number of times. V is TRBV12-3 or TRBV12-4 and J is TRBJ1-2; 8 positions match TRBD1. The trim removed 5 bases at V and 2 bases at J, leaving 13 bases unmatched. The CDR3 spans 17 residues. This chain's CDR3 is CASSPIQSWTGNYGYTF. DNA of the CDR3: TGTGCCAGCAGTCCCATTCAGAGCTGGACAGGGAACTATGGCTACACCTTC.